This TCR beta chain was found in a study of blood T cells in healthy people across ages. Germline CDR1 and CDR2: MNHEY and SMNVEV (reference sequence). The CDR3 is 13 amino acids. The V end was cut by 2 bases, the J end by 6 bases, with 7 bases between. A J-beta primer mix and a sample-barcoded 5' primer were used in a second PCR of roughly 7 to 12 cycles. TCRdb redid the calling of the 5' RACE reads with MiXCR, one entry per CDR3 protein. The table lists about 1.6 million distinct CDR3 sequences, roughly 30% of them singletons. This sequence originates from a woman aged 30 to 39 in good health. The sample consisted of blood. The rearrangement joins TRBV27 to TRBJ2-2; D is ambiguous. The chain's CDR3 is CASSLTFAGELFF. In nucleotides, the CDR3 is TGTGCCAGCAGTTTAACCTTTGCCGGGGAGCTGTTTTTT.